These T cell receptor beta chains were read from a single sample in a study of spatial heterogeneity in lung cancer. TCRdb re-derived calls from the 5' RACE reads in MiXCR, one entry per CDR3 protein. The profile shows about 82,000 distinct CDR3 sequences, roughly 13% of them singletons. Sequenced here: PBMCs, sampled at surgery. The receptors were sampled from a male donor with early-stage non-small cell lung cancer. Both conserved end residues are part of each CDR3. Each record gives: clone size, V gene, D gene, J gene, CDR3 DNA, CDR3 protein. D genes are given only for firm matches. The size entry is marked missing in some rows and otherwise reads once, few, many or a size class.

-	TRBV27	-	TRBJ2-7	TGTGCCAGCAGTTTAGCCCCGAACCGTTACGAGCAGTACTTC	CASSLAPNRYEQYF
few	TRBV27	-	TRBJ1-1	TGTGCCAGCAGTTTTGATGCGGGGGCCGCGGCAGCGGCTTTCTTT	CASSFDAGAAAAAFF
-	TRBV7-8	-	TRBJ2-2	TGTGCCAGCACCGTTACCTACACCGGGGAGCTGTTTTTT	CASTVTYTGELFF
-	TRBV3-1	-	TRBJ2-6	TGTGCCAGCACCCCGACGTCCTCTCGGGCCAACGTCCTGACTTTC	CASTPTSSRANVLTF
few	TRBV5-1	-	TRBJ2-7	TGCGCCAGCGGAGCCGGGACCTCCTCAGCCTACGAGCAGTACTTC	CASGAGTSSAYEQYF
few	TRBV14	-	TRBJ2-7	TGTGCCAGCAGCCAAGAATACGAGCAGTACTTC	CASSQEYEQYF
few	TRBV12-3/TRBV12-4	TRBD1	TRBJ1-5	TGTGCCAGCAGTTTAACAGGGGCAGGTCAGCCCCAGCATTTT	CASSLTGAGQPQHF
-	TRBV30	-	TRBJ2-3	TGTGCCTGGTCCGGGACTAGCACAGATACGCAGTATTTT	CAWSGTSTDTQYF
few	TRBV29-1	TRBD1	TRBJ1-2	TGCAGCGCCGCGGCAGGGGGCTATGGCTACACCTTC	CSAAAGGYGYTF
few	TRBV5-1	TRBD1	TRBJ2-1	TGCGCCAGCAGCTTGGATAGGGGGCCCTACAATGAGCAGTTCTTC	CASSLDRGPYNEQFF
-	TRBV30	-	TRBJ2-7	TGTGCCTGGTCGCGGGAAAGGGGGTACGAGCAGTACTTC	CAWSRERGYEQYF
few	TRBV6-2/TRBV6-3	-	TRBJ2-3	TGTGCCAGCACCATGGGCACTAGCACAGATACGCAGTATTTT	CASTMGTSTDTQYF
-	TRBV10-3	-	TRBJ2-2	TGTGCCATCAGTGAGGAGCGGGCAGCCTCGAACACCGGGGAGCTGTTTTTT	CAISEERAASNTGELFF
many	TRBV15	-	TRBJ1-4	TGTGCCACCAGCAGAGGGATCGAGGAAAAACTGTTTTTT	CATSRGIEEKLFF
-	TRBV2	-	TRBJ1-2	TGTGCCAGCAGTGGTGACACAGTCTATGGCTACACCTTC	CASSGDTVYGYTF
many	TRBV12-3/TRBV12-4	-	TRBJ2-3	TGTGCCAGCAGTTTACCGACAGGCTTGGGTACGCAGTATTTT	CASSLPTGLGTQYF
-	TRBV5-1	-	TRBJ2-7	TGCGCCAGCAGCAAGGACGGCCGCAGCTACGAGCAGTACTTC	CASSKDGRSYEQYF
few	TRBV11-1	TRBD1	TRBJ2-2	TGTGCCAGCAGCTTAGCCCTGGGACAGTTGAACACCGGGGAGCTGTTTTTT	CASSLALGQLNTGELFF
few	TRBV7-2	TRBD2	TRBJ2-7	TGTGCCAGCAGCTTAGCGGCTAGCGGGAGAGCGAGCTCCTACGAGCAGTACTTC	CASSLAASGRASSYEQYF
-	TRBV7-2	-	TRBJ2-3	TGTGCCAGCAGCTTACTTAACCCCCCCACAGATACGCAGTATTTT	CASSLLNPPTDTQYF
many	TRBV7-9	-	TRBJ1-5	TGTGCCAGCAGCTTGAACGGGGTACAGCCCCAGCATTTT	CASSLNGVQPQHF
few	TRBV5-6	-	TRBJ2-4	TGTGCCAGCAGCTCCGATTGGACGGAAAACATTCAGTACTTC	CASSSDWTENIQYF
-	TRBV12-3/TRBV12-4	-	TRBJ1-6	TGTGCCAGCAGTTTAGGAGTTGATTCACCCCTCCACTTT	CASSLGVDSPLHF
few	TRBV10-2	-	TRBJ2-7	TGCGCCAGCACCGATGAGGCAGGGGAGCAGTACTTC	CASTDEAGEQYF
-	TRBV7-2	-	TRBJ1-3	TGTGCCAGCAGCTTAGCGGTGGGGTCTGGAAACACCATATATTTT	CASSLAVGSGNTIYF
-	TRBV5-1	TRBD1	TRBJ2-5	TGCGCCAGCAGCTTGTTCGGACAGGGACAGACCCAGTACTTC	CASSLFGQGQTQYF
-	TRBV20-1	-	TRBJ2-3	TGCAGTGCTCAAACACGGGGGGCTAGCACAGATACGCAGTATTTT	CSAQTRGASTDTQYF
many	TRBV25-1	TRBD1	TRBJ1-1	TGTGCCAGCACCGGGACAGGGGGCAGTAATACTGAAGCTTTCTTT	CASTGTGGSNTEAFF
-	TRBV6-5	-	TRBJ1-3	TGTGCCAGCAGTAGGACAGCCCGCTCTGGAAACACCATATATTTT	CASSRTARSGNTIYF
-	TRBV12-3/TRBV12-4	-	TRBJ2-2	TGTGCCCTTTTAAGGGGGGTGAACACCGGGGAGCTGTTTTTT	CALLRGVNTGELFF
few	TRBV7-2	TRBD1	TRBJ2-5	TGTGCCAGCAGCCGGATGACAGGGATACAAGAGACCCAGTACTTC	CASSRMTGIQETQYF
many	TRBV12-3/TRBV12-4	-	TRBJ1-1	TGTGCCAGCAGTTCGGACAGAATGGCTTTCTTT	CASSSDRMAFF
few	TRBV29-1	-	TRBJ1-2	TGCGCGGCAGGGACGGCCGCCTATGGCTACACCTTC	CAAGTAAYGYTF
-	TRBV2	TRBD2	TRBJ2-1	TGTGCCAGCAGGGAGAATAGCGGGGTCCCGGGCTATTACAATGAGCAGTTCTTC	CASRENSGVPGYYNEQFF
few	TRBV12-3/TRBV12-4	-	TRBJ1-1	TGTGCCAGCAGTTTCGCCATCACTGAAGCTTTCTTT	CASSFAITEAFF
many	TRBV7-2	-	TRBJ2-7	TGTGCCAGCAGCTTAGAGCGGGTCCTGGCCTACGAGCAGTACTTC	CASSLERVLAYEQYF
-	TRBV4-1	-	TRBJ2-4	TGCGCCAGCAGCCAAGCAGGGCACCTAGCCAAAAACATTCAGTACTTC	CASSQAGHLAKNIQYF
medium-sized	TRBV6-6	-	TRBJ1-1	TGTGCCAGCAGTCCCCCGGGCCTATTGTCTGGCATGAACACTGAAGCTTTCTTT	CASSPPGLLSGMNTEAFF
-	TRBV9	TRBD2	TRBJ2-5	TGTGCCAGCAGCGCCAAGGGAGAGTGGGGACTAGCGGGAGTGAGAGAGACCCAGTACTTC	CASSAKGEWGLAGVRETQYF
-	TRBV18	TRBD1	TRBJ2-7	TGTGCCAGCTCACCAAAACCATGGACAGGACTCTACGAGCAGTACTTC	CASSPKPWTGLYEQYF
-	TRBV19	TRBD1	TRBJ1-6	TGTGCCAGTACCGGAGGGACAGGGCTAGTTTCACCCCTCCACTTT	CASTGGTGLVSPLHF
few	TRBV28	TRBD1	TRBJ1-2	TGTGCCAGCAGCCAAGGCAGGACAGGGGATCTATGGAGCTACACCTTC	CASSQGRTGDLWSYTF
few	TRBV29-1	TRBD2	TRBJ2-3	TGCAGCGTCGCCCCCGGGGGGGCAGGGGATACGCAGTATTTT	CSVAPGGAGDTQYF
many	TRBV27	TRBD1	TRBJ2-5	TGTGCCAGCACACCCTCATTCCGAGGGGGCGAGACCCAGTACTTC	CASTPSFRGGETQYF
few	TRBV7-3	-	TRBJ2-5	TGTGCCAGCAGCTTAGGGACCTGGGAGACCCAGTACTTC	CASSLGTWETQYF
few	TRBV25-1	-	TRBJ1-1	TGTGCCAGCACCCCCTTCTACGACAGACCGAACACTGAAGCTTTCTTT	CASTPFYDRPNTEAFF
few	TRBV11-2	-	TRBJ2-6	TGTGCCAGCAGCGGAGAAGGGGAAGGGGGGGCCAACGTCCTGACTTTC	CASSGEGEGGANVLTF
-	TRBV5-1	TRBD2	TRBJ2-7	TGCGCCAGCAGCTCTGGACTAGCGGGAGGCACGGGAAACGAGCAGTACTTC	CASSSGLAGGTGNEQYF
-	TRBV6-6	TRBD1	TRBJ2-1	TGTGCCAGCAGCCCCCTGGACAGGGGGCTTGACAATGAGCAGTTCTTC	CASSPLDRGLDNEQFF